This T cell receptor beta chain was retrieved from a study of graft-versus-host responses after intestinal transplantation. Study-level background: For 2 to 4 years after anti-thymocyte globulin induction, all recipients took tacrolimus and steroids.

Graft tissue processing released intraepithelial and lamina propria lymphocytes. General study points: The recipient marrow held GvH clones, and some of them showed up first in ileum or blood.

To note about this clone: Its specificity is unknown.

Profiling relied on immunoSEQ multiplex PCR, and the TCRdb table lists in-frame clones only, not all of them. In the table there are 50,000 to 75,000 clones, 89% of which are singletons. This receptor was taken from a human patient who received an intestinal transplant, so some T cells may come from the graft donor. The sample here was ileum tissue, taken roughly 390 days after transplant.

CDR3 in amino acids: CASSFDQVSYEQYF. In nucleotides, the CDR3 is TGTGCCAGCAGTTTCGATCAGGTCTCCTACGAGCAGTACTTC. The chain has TRBV28 and TRBJ2-7; D is undetermined. The germline V gene has CDR1 MDHEN and CDR2 SYDVKM. Trimming took 3 bases from V and 0 from J, leaving 9 bases between them. This CDR3 has 14 amino acids.